Detailed here is one T cell receptor (beta chain). Authors' analysis steps: The authors estimated nucleated cell counts from reference gene primer amplification. Here immunoSEQ multiplex PCR was the method, and the copy in TCRdb shows in-frame clones only, minus some. That table gives V, J and clone size, and the DNA gave D and trimming. This sample has 250,000 to 350,000 clones, with roughly nine tenths found just once. The V end lost 3 bases, the J end lost 0 bases, and 9 bases lay between the germline ends. The CDR3 covers 14 residues. Looked up from germline, CDR1 is ENHRY and CDR2 is SYGVKD. These data come from a study of blood T cell repertoires in COVID-19. About the study: COVID-19 samples from acute and convalescent phases originated in the United States, Italy and Spain. T cells, B-cell-depleted T cells, or PBMCs supplied cDNA or gDNA.

The origin of this receptor is a woman in her forties who had recovered from COVID-19. The V and J genes are TRBV10-3 and TRBJ2-7, with D unresolved. Sequenced material: peripheral blood. The CDR3 sequence: CAISDSGRSYEQYF. Here the CDR3 DNA reads TGTGCCATCAGTGATTCCGGTCGCTCCTACGAGCAGTACTTC.